A single sample is the source of the 10 T cell receptor beta chains below, sequenced in a study of T cell responses to AZD1222 COVID-19 vaccine. Assay used: immunoSEQ multiplex PCR; TCRdb lists only in-frame clones, some missing. The sample records approximately 120,000 clones, about 85% being singletons. Sequencing was performed on peripheral blood, taken 28 days after the second AZD1222 dose. These receptors all come from an adult who received the AZD1222 COVID-19 vaccine.

This clone was seen a handful of times. The chain combines TRBV28 with TRBJ2-5; D is unresolved. This CDR3 spans 13 amino acids. The germline gives CDR1 MDHEN, CDR2 SYDVKM. V was trimmed by 6 bases and J by 2 bases, leaving 10 bases between them. Here the CDR3 reads CASSPRNQETQYF. The CDR3 region has the DNA TGTGCCAGCAGCCCTAGAAATCAAGAGACCCAGTACTTC. Full variable domain (missing parts from reference TRBV28 and TRBJ2-5): DVKVTQSSRYLVKRTGEKVFLECVQDMDHENMFWYRQDPGLGLRLIYFSYDVKMKEKGDIPEGYSVSREKKERFSLILESASTNQTSMYLCASSPRNQETQYFGPGTRLLVL.

This clone was observed once. Other nucleotide sequences in the sample specify the same CDR3. The rearrangement uses TRBV2 and TRBJ2-3; 8 positions match TRBD2. Per the germline V gene, CDR1 is SNHLY and CDR2 is FYNNEI. Trimming removed 4 bases from V and 1 base from J; junction bases left unmatched: 4. The CDR3 is 15 amino acids. CDR3 DNA: TGTGCCAGCAGTGGTCGGCGGGGGGGCACAGATACGCAGTATTTT. It encodes CASSGRRGGTDTQYF.

The CDR3 protein is CASSAPGLADQETQYF. The CDR3 nucleotides are TGTGCCAGCAGTGCTCCGGGACTAGCGGACCAAGAGACCCAGTACTTC. This chain joins TRBV6-6 and TRBJ2-5, with TRBD2 matching over 11 bases. The germline V gene has CDR1 MNHNY and CDR2 SVGAGI (reference sequence). The CDR3 extends over 16 amino acids. The J segment lost 0 bases and the V segment lost 5 bases, leaving 5 bases of the junction unmatched.

The J gene is TRBJ1-5, the V gene TRBV7-2; no clear D. In germline, CDR1 is SGHTA, CDR2 FQGNSA. V was cut by 4 bases and J by 1 base, with 20 bases left in between. There are 18 residues in the CDR3. CDR3 loop: CASSSAGGSSLSNQPQHF. In nucleotides, the CDR3 is TGTGCCAGCAGCTCCGCCGGTGGGTCCTCTCTAAGCAATCAGCCCCAGCATTTT.

The chain couples TRBV2 to TRBJ1-3; D uncertain. Germline CDR1 and CDR2: SNHLY and FYNNEI. V was clipped by 5 bases and J by 0 bases, with 17 bases between them. The CDR3 has 17 residues. In nucleotides, the CDR3 is TGTGCCAGCAGTACGGAGGTGCTGGGTCGCTCTGGAAACACCATATATTTT. It encodes CASSTEVLGRSGNTIYF.

The gene calls are TRBV5-1 and TRBJ2-5, with 7 bases that match TRBD2. The J segment lost 1 base and the V segment lost 6 bases, leaving 15 bases of the junction unmatched. The CDR3 consists of 17 residues. Germline CDR1 reads SGHRS; CDR2 reads YFSETQ. The CDR3 nucleotides read TGCGCCAGCACCCCGCCTTGGGGGGGAAGGGGCCAAGAGACCCAGTACTTC. It yields the protein CASTPPWGGRGQETQYF.

The chain combines TRBV5-1 with TRBJ2-3; D ambiguous. The CDR3 totals 15 residues. Trimming stripped 0 bases from V and 2 bases from J, with 10 bases between. Germline V gene sequence: CDR1 SGHRS, CDR2 YFSETQ. CDR3 protein: CASSLVVGNTDTQYF. CDR3 DNA sequence: TGCGCCAGCAGCTTGGTGGTAGGGAACACAGATACGCAGTATTTT. Together with reference TRBV5-1 and TRBJ2-3, the CDR3 gives the full variable domain: KAGVTQTPRYLIKTRGQQVTLSCSPISGHRSVSWYQQTPGQGLQFLFEYFSETQRNKGNFPGRFSGRQFSNSRSEMNVSTLELGDSALYLCASSLVVGNTDTQYFGPGTRLTVL.

The V and J genes are TRBV7-2 and TRBJ1-3; D gene unclear. V lost 5 bases and J 4 bases, leaving 12 bases between the germline ends. From germline, CDR1 is SGHTA and CDR2 FQGNSA. This CDR3 has 14 amino acids. In nucleotides, the CDR3 is TGTGCCAGCAGCGCACGGGCGCAAGGAAACACCATATATTTT. Translated, it gives CASSARAQGNTIYF.

V is TRBV28 and J is TRBJ1-1, with D perhaps TRBD1 (6 bases). Trimming shortened V by 6 bases and J by 2 bases, and 13 bases separated the two germline ends. The length of the CDR3 is 14 residues. Germline V gene sequence: CDR1 MDHEN, CDR2 SYDVKM. Here the CDR3 reads CASRIGGQNTEAFF. The CDR3 region has the DNA TGTGCCAGCAGGATCGGGGGGCAAAACACTGAAGCTTTCTTT.

The gene calls are TRBV7-2 and TRBJ1-5; D remains unclear. V was trimmed by 2 bases and J by 0 bases, leaving 11 bases between them. Germline CDR1 SGHTA, CDR2 FQGNSA. The CDR3 loop spans 16 amino acids. The CDR3 loop is CASSLSSSYSNQPQHF. The DNA of the CDR3 is TGTGCCAGCAGCTTATCCAGTTCTTATAGCAATCAGCCCCAGCATTTT.